This T cell receptor (beta chain) was identified in a study of control samples from healthy donors and cancer patients. The table lists this clone with a count of one. Sequencing used immunoSEQ multiplex PCR; TCRdb keeps in-frame clones, though not all of them. The sample lists about 130,000 clones, around nine tenths occurring once. The germline gives CDR1 MGHDK, CDR2 SYGVNS. CDR3 size: 15 residues. Trimming took 5 bases from V and 8 from J; bases not matched to a gene: 10. Sample: blood. The TCR originated in a middle-aged man in good health. V gene TRBV25-1 combines with J gene TRBJ1-4; 8 bases are shared with TRBD1. CDR3 residues: CASSTWDRREEKLFF. CDR3 nucleotides: TGTGCCAGCAGTACATGGGACAGGCGGGAGGAAAAACTGTTTTTT.